This TCR beta chain was found in a study of blood T cell repertoires in COVID-19. Overall study context: T cells, B-cell-depleted T cells, or PBMCs provided the cDNA or gDNA that served as material.

Each participant's cohort was designated according to participant-reported clinical history. People in the exposed group encountered a COVID-19 case within 2 weeks before entering the study. Data came from immunoSEQ multiplex PCR; TCRdb stores just in-frame clones and leaves some out. This sample carries hundreds of thousands of clones, around 87% of them seen once, and the ten largest clones take more than 13%. Germline V gives CDR1 LNHNV, CDR2 YYDKDF (reference sequence). This CDR3 is built from 13 residues. Trimming pared 0 bases from V and 7 bases from J, leaving 6 bases between. Material: PBMCs or T cells enriched from blood (not recorded which). The chain combines TRBV15 with TRBJ1-4, with D unclear. This TCR was sampled from a man between 25 and 39 years old who had been exposed to COVID-19. CDR3 amino acids: CATSRDLGEKLFF. CDR3 nucleotides: TGTGCCACCAGCAGAGATCTAGGTGAAAAACTGTTTTTT.